This entry features one T cell receptor (beta chain) sequence. Assay: immunoSEQ multiplex PCR; the TCRdb copy retains only in-frame clones and omits some. This sample carries about 260,000 clones, over 70% of them seen once, and the ten largest clones take more than 8.5%. This entry is derived from a study of blood T cell repertoires in COVID-19. V was cut by 3 bases and J by 3 bases, with 12 bases left in between. Germline V gene data show CDR1 as MNHEY and CDR2 as SMNVEV (reference sequence). The CDR3 has 14 residues. The V and J genes are TRBV27 and TRBJ2-7; weak D call: TRBD2 (6 bases). The clonotype was recovered from a woman in her sixties or seventies with COVID-19, enrolled during active disease. Sample: peripheral blood. The CDR3 bases are TGTGCCAGCAGTTTCGACGGGAGTCTCTACGAGCAGTACTTC. Amino acid sequence: CASSFDGSLYEQYF.